Below are 20 T cell receptor beta chains sequenced from a single sample in a study of fetal regulatory T cell absence and autoimmunity. Here immunoSEQ multiplex PCR was the method, and the copy in TCRdb shows in-frame clones only, minus some. The sample yields about 50,000 clones, roughly 80% seen once. Sequencing used cord blood. Receptors were obtained from a newborn boy with IPEX syndrome.

The chain recombines TRBV4-1 with TRBJ2-5; TRBD2 matches at 9 bases. V was pared by 1 base and J by 5 bases, with 5 bases of the junction left unmatched. Germline-derived CDR1 and CDR2 are MGHRA and YSYEKL. The CDR3 length is 15 residues. The CDR3 loop is CASSQVLAGQETQYF. In nucleotides, the CDR3 is TGCGCCAGCAGCCAAGTCCTAGCGGGACAGGAGACCCAGTACTTC.

This chain uses TRBV7-9 with TRBJ1-1, with D possibly being TRBD1 (5 bases). The V end lost 3 bases, the J end lost 6 bases, and 17 bases lay between the germline ends. CDR1 SEHNR and CDR2 FQNEAQ come from the germline V gene (reference sequence). The CDR3 totals 15 residues. CDR3 residues: CASSFGGTLKSEAFF. CDR3 sequence (DNA): TGTGCCAGCAGCTTCGGGGGAACATTGAAATCTGAAGCTTTCTTT.

This chain uses TRBV19 with TRBJ1-5; D remains ambiguous. Trimming took off 5 bases at V and 10 bases at J, with 12 bases between the two ends. The CDR3 sequence is 12 residues long. Germline CDR1 LNHDA, CDR2 SQIVND (reference sequence). The CDR3 sequence: CASSVQQGPQHF. CDR3 coding DNA: TGTGCCAGTAGTGTCCAGCAAGGACCCCAGCATTTT. Full variable domain (rest looked up from reference TRBV19 and TRBJ1-5): DGGITQSPKYLFRKEGQNVTLSCEQNLNHDAMYWYRQDPGQGLRLIYYSQIVNDFQKGDIAEGYSVSREKKESFPLTVTSAQKNPTAFYLCASSVQQGPQHFGDGTRLSIL.

V and J are TRBV5-8 and TRBJ1-1; D is unclear. The V gene's germline CDR1 is SGHTS and CDR2 YDEGEE. The CDR3 contains 13 residues. The ends were cut back, 2 bases at V and 1 base at J, with 6 bases in the middle. CDR3: CASSFRRNTEAFF. The CDR3 DNA reads as TGTGCCAGCAGCTTTAGAAGGAACACTGAAGCTTTCTTT.

The V call is TRBV6-5, the J call TRBJ1-6, with TRBD1 identical over 7 bases. The CDR3 length is 15 residues. V trimming: 4 bases; J trimming: 10 bases; junction bases outside the gene matches: 10. Germline V lookup: CDR1 MNHEY, CDR2 SVGAGI. This CDR3 reads CASSSQQGRGSPLHF. The CDR3 DNA sequence: TGTGCCAGCAGTTCCCAACAGGGGCGAGGGTCACCCCTCCACTTT.

J is TRBJ2-7 and V is TRBV6-6; D unresolved. CDR1 is MNHNY and CDR2 is SVGAGI in the germline V gene (reference sequence). CDR3 size: 12 residues. Trimming pared 0 bases from V and 2 bases from J, leaving 2 bases between. The CDR3 protein is CASSYSPYEQYF. The CDR3 coding sequence is TGTGCCAGCAGTTACTCACCCTACGAGCAGTACTTC.

The V and J genes are TRBV19 and TRBJ2-3; D gene ambiguous. Trimming removed 5 bases at V and 5 bases at J, with 5 bases between. CDR1 is LNHDA, CDR2 SQIVND, per germline (reference sequence). This CDR3 is built from 11 residues. The CDR3 region is CASSGRDTQYF. The CDR3 nucleotides are TGTGCCAGTAGTGGCAGAGATACGCAGTATTTT. The variable domain in full, completed from reference TRBV19 and TRBJ2-3, reads DGGITQSPKYLFRKEGQNVTLSCEQNLNHDAMYWYRQDPGQGLRLIYYSQIVNDFQKGDIAEGYSVSREKKESFPLTVTSAQKNPTAFYLCASSGRDTQYFGPGTRLTVL.

The rearrangement joins TRBV6-1 to TRBJ2-1; no reliable D call. Germline V gene sequence: CDR1 MNHNS, CDR2 SASEGT. Between the trimmed V and J ends, which lost 7 bases and 0 bases, there was a span of 4 bases. This CDR3 is built from 12 residues. The CDR3 reads CASTSSYNEQFF. The CDR3 DNA reads as TGTGCCAGCACCAGCTCCTACAATGAGCAGTTCTTC.

A single count supports this clone. The chain joins TRBV7-9 to TRBJ2-4; TRBD2 matches at 7 bases. Germline-derived CDR1 and CDR2 are SEHNR and FQNEAQ (reference sequence). The CDR3 has 16 residues. With V trimmed by 5 bases and J by 0 bases, 7 bases remained unmatched. For the CDR3, the DNA is TGTGCCAGCAGCACCCAGCGGGGACTAGCCAAAAACATTCAGTACTTC. This codes for CASSTQRGLAKNIQYF.

This chain joins TRBV7-8 and TRBJ2-4; 9 positions agree with TRBD2. The length of the CDR3 is 19 residues. After removal of 5 bases from V and 1 base from J, the junction contained 15 bases not matched to a gene. CDR1 SGHVS and CDR2 FQNEAQ come from the germline V gene. CDR3 amino acids: CASSPRRLAVKSAKNIQYF. The DNA for the CDR3 is TGTGCCAGCAGCCCACGGAGACTAGCGGTAAAATCTGCCAAAAACATTCAGTACTTC. The variable domain in full, completed from reference TRBV7-8 and TRBJ2-4, reads GAGVSQSPRYKVAKRGQDVALRCDPISGHVSLFWYQQALGQGPEFLTYFQNEAQLDKSGLPSDRFFAERPEGSVSTLKIQRTQQEDSAVYLCASSPRRLAVKSAKNIQYFGAGTRLSVL.

The CDR3 region is CASSPLAGGSSYNEQFF. CDR3 sequence (DNA): TGTGCCAGCAGCCCCTTAGCGGGGGGGAGCTCCTACAATGAGCAGTTCTTC. The chain recombines TRBV11-3 with TRBJ2-1, with TRBD2 matching 11 bases. From germline, CDR1 is SGHNT and CDR2 YENEEA. CDR3 length equals 17 residues. Trimming cost V 5 bases and J 0 bases; bases outside gene matches: 6.

This sequence joins TRBV7-2 and TRBJ2-3; D call uncertain. V lost 2 bases, J lost 13 bases, and 16 bases lay in between. This CDR3 region has 13 residues. Germline V gene data show CDR1 as SGHTA and CDR2 as FQGNSA. CDR3 in DNA: TGTGCCAGCAGCTTATCGCCCCTTCTCTACGAGTATTTT. It encodes CASSLSPLLYEYF.

The chain carries TRBV6-5 and TRBJ1-1; 11 bases map to TRBD1. With 5 bases clipped from V and 5 bases from J, the junction kept 7 bases outside the gene matches. The CDR3 totals 15 residues. Germline V gene lookup returns CDR1 MNHEY and CDR2 SVGAGI. The CDR3, as DNA: TGTGCCAGCAGTCGGGACAGGGGGACGGGGACTGAAGCTTTCTTT. Its translation is CASSRDRGTGTEAFF.

This clone was counted a single time. V usage is TRBV29-1 and J usage is TRBJ1-2; D is possibly TRBD1 (5 bases). V was pared by 4 bases and J by 8 bases, with 8 bases between. In germline, CDR1 is SQVTM, CDR2 ANQGSEA. This CDR3 is 10 amino acids long. CDR3 in amino acids: CSVGGEGYTF. The CDR3 DNA reads TGCAGCGTTGGAGGGGAAGGCTACACCTTC.

The V gene is TRBV11-3, the J gene TRBJ1-3; no definite D call. This CDR3 contains 13 residues. Germline V CDR1 and CDR2: SGHNT, YENEEA. Trimming left V 5 bases short and J 4 bases short, with 9 bases between. In DNA form, the CDR3 reads TGTGCCAGCAGCCCACCCCAGGGAAACACCATATATTTT. Translated, it gives CASSPPQGNTIYF.

The chain is built from TRBV9 and TRBJ2-1, with TRBD1 identical over 9 bases. Germline lookup yields CDR1 SGDLS and CDR2 YYNGEE. J gave up 6 bases and V 0 bases, and 4 bases lay outside the gene matches. This CDR3 is 15 amino acids long. CDR3 sequence reads: CASSVDGTGTNEQFF. DNA for the CDR3: TGTGCCAGCAGCGTAGACGGGACAGGGACCAATGAGCAGTTCTTC.

V and J are TRBV5-8 and TRBJ1-5, with D possibly TRBD1 on 6 matching bases. Trimming removed 1 base at V and 1 base at J, with 9 bases between. From germline, CDR1 is SGHTS and CDR2 YDEGEE. This CDR3 comprises 15 residues. The CDR3 nucleotides are TGTGCCAGCAGCTTGTTTAGGGGGAGCAATCAGCCCCAGCATTTT. Amino acid sequence: CASSLFRGSNQPQHF. Variable domain in full (rest from reference TRBV5-8 and TRBJ1-5): EAGVTQSPTHLIKTRGQQATLRCSPISGHTSVYWYQQALGLGLQFLLWYDEGEERNRGNFPPRFSGRQFPNYSSELNVNALELEDSALYLCASSLFRGSNQPQHFGDGTRLSIL.

The V call is TRBV6-6, the J call TRBJ1-5, with TRBD1 matching over 9 bases. Germline lookup yields CDR1 MNHNY and CDR2 SVGAGI (reference sequence). V gave up 4 bases and J gave up 2 bases; unmatched junction bases: 3. This CDR3 has 15 residues. The CDR3, as DNA: TGTGCCAGCAGTTCACGGACAGGGGGCAATCAGCCCCAGCATTTT. Protein: CASSSRTGGNQPQHF.

The chain carries TRBV25-1 and TRBJ2-1; either TRBD1 or TRBD2 may supply D (5 bases each). V gave up 5 bases and J gave up 8 bases, with 19 bases separating them. Germline V gene sequence: CDR1 MGHDK, CDR2 SYGVNS. The CDR3 has 15 residues. This CDR3 reads CASSLLGDWGHEQFF. The CDR3 DNA is TGTGCCAGCAGTCTCTTGGGGGATTGGGGACATGAGCAGTTCTTC.

This clone occurred a few times. V is TRBV5-1 and J is TRBJ2-7; TRBD1 aligns across 11 bases. V lost 4 bases and J lost 7; bases outside the gene matches: 4. CDR1 is SGHRS and CDR2 is YFSETQ in the germline V gene. This CDR3 is built from 13 residues. The CDR3 loop reads CASSAGQGEEQYF. In nucleotides, the CDR3 is TGCGCCAGCAGCGCGGGACAGGGGGAAGAGCAGTACTTC.